This T cell receptor (beta chain) was sequenced during a study of blood T cell repertoires in COVID-19. Study-level information: The cDNA or gDNA used as material had been derived from T cells, B-cell-depleted T cells, or PBMCs.

Seattle's cohort entered during active infection and was followed longitudinally. Here immunoSEQ multiplex PCR was the method, and the copy in TCRdb shows in-frame clones only, minus some. The table shows 100,000 to 150,000 clones, with around 88% occurring only once. V lost 5 bases, J lost 0 bases, and 6 bases stayed unmatched. The CDR3 is 15 residues long. Germline lookup yields CDR1 SGHTA and CDR2 FQGNSA. Sequenced sample: peripheral blood. The receptor comes from a man between 60 and 75 years old with COVID-19, enrolled during active disease. V and J are TRBV7-2 and TRBJ2-7; TRBD1 agrees at 8 bases. The CDR3 sequence is CASSTTGGNSYEQYF. CDR3 DNA: TGTGCCAGCAGCACCACAGGGGGTAACTCCTACGAGCAGTACTTC.